The next 13 T cell receptor beta chains were all read from a single sample in a study of Graves' ophthalmopathy and Graves' hyperthyroidism. Transcripts of RNA were the source for amplifying TCR beta CDR3 regions. In the first round, RT-PCR was carried out with HTBI primers, and a multiplex PCR formed the second round. TCRdb analysed the multiplex PCR reads with MiXCR anew, one entry per CDR3 protein. In the table there are roughly 500,000 distinct CDR3 sequences, around 14% of which are singletons. The sequenced material came from blood. These receptors were taken from a woman aged 30 to 39 with Graves' ophthalmopathy.

V and J are TRBV6-1 and TRBJ2-2; a possible D gene is TRBD2 (6 bases). In germline, CDR1 is MNHNS, CDR2 SASEGT. The length of the CDR3 is 13 residues. Trimming shortened V by 6 bases and J by 2 bases, and 7 bases separated the two germline ends. CDR3 coding DNA: TGTGCCAGCAGGGGGGGTAACACCGGGGAGCTGTTTTTT. Amino acid sequence: CASRGGNTGELFF.

This clonotype was seen a few times. The rearrangement uses TRBV11-2 and TRBJ2-7, with D possibly matching TRBD1 (6 bases). The V gene lost 6 bases and the J gene lost 3 bases, with 15 bases spanning the gap. The CDR3 length is 14 residues. CDR1 is SGHAT, CDR2 FQNNGV, per germline. The CDR3 DNA is TGTGCCAGCAGACCTGGACAGATTAGCTACGAGCAGTACTTC. It translates to CASRPGQISYEQYF.

This clonotype was seen at least ten times. V gene TRBV10-3 combines with J gene TRBJ2-6; no clear D gene. CDR1 is ENHRY and CDR2 is SYGVKD in the germline V gene. V was shortened by 3 bases and J by 0 bases, with 9 bases between the two germline ends. The CDR3 runs 16 residues. The DNA for the CDR3 is TGTGCCATCAGTGAACCCCAGCGCTCTGGGGCCAACGTCCTGACTTTC. Protein: CAISEPQRSGANVLTF.

Of note for this clonotype: A much larger clone differs from this one at a single base, so this may be a read error. This chain uses TRBV19 with TRBJ2-7, with D perhaps matching TRBD2 (6 bases). The CDR3 spans 12 residues. Between the trimmed V and J ends, which lost 8 bases and 5 bases, there was a span of 13 bases. Germline V lookup: CDR1 LNHDA, CDR2 SQIVND (reference sequence). DNA of the CDR3: TGTGCCAGTGGGGGAGGAAGGAACGAGCAGTACTTC. It is translated as CASGGGRNEQYF. The full variable domain, in which reference TRBV19 and TRBJ2-7 provide the parts outside the CDR3, is DGGITQSPKYLFRKEGQNVTLSCEQNLNHDAMYWYRQDPGQGLRLIYYSQIVNDFQKGDIAEGYSVSREKKESFPLTVTSAQKNPTAFYLCASGGGRNEQYFGPGTRLTVT.

The genes are TRBV12-3 or TRBV12-4 and TRBJ1-3; D uncertain. The CDR3 has 15 amino acids. Between the trimmed V and J ends, which lost 10 bases and 0 bases, there was a span of 16 bases. DNA of the CDR3: TGTGCCAACACCCCGGCGGACCTCTCTGGAAACACCATATATTTT. It yields the protein CANTPADLSGNTIYF.

This clonotype was counted at least ten times. The rearrangement joins TRBV6-5 to TRBJ1-2, with TRBD1 matching 8 bases. The CDR3 spans 16 residues. Per the germline V gene, CDR1 is MNHEY and CDR2 is SVGAGI. V dropped 3 bases and J dropped 9; count of bases not matched to a gene: 15. Here the CDR3 DNA reads TGTGCCAGCAGTTATTCTCACGGACAGGGCCCTCATCGCTACACCTTC. The encoded protein is CASSYSHGQGPHRYTF.

This clonotype appeared many times. The chain couples TRBV12-3 or TRBV12-4 to TRBJ1-5; TRBD1 agrees at 10 bases. V was pared by 5 bases and J by 0 bases, with 7 bases of the junction left unmatched. The CDR3 totals 17 residues. The chain's CDR3 is CASSPGQGGNSNQPQHF. The CDR3 DNA follows: TGTGCCAGCAGTCCCGGACAGGGGGGAAATAGCAATCAGCCCCAGCATTTT.

This clonotype was recorded many times. V is TRBV4-1 and J is TRBJ1-1; D gene unclear. The germline CDR1 and CDR2 sequences are MGHRA and YSYEKL. Trimming removed 1 base at V and 1 base at J, with 13 bases between. This CDR3 comprises 16 residues. CDR3 sequence: CASSQAPAGRNTEAFF. The CDR3 bases are TGCGCCAGCAGCCAAGCCCCGGCAGGAAGGAACACTGAAGCTTTCTTT.

The chain carries TRBV27 and TRBJ2-7, with TRBD2 identical over 14 bases. The length of the CDR3 is 15 residues. V dropped 8 bases and J dropped 0; count of bases not matched to a gene: 3. Germline V gene lookup returns CDR1 MNHEY and CDR2 SMNVEV (reference sequence). CDR3 bases: TGTGCCAGCGGGACTAGCGGGAGATTCTCCTACGAGCAGTACTTC. Its protein is CASGTSGRFSYEQYF.

This clonotype has at least ten counts. The chain combines TRBV27 with TRBJ1-5; perhaps TRBD1 as D (5 bases). The length of the CDR3 is 14 residues. Germline loops: CDR1 MNHEY, CDR2 SMNVEV (reference sequence). V gave up 6 bases and J gave up 0 bases, with 9 bases separating them. The CDR3, as DNA: TGTGCCAGCAGGGCAGGGAATAGCAATCAGCCCCAGCATTTT. This encodes CASRAGNSNQPQHF.

About this clonotype: A junction boundary mismatches the germline segment, possibly from a read error. The V gene is TRBV6-1, the J gene TRBJ2-2, with 7 bases fitting TRBD1. The V gene's germline CDR1 is MNHNS and CDR2 SASEGT. The CDR3 loop spans 14 amino acids. As DNA, the CDR3 is TGTGCCAGCAGAGGGACAGCGAACACCGGGGATCTGTTTTTT. It encodes CASRGTANTGDLFF.

This clonotype was recorded at least ten times. The rearrangement links TRBV20-1 to TRBJ2-7; the D is unclear. V lost 7 bases to trimming and J lost 3 bases, with 13 bases between them. CDR1 and CDR2 from the germline V gene are DFQATT and SNEGSKA (reference sequence). This CDR3 spans 12 amino acids. CDR3 protein: CSVKGRIYEQYF. In nucleotides, the CDR3 is TGCAGTGTAAAGGGCAGGATCTACGAGCAGTACTTC.

The chain couples TRBV3-1 to TRBJ1-1, with no clear D. CDR1 LGHDT and CDR2 YNNKEL come from the germline V gene (reference sequence). V was shortened by 2 bases and J by 5 bases, with 18 bases between the two germline ends. This CDR3 comprises 16 residues. The CDR3 reads CASSQNSLLGWTEAFF. DNA of the CDR3: TGTGCCAGCAGCCAAAATTCCTTACTAGGGTGGACTGAAGCTTTCTTT. Variable domain in full (rest from reference TRBV3-1 and TRBJ1-1): DTAVSQTPKYLVTQMGNDKSIKCEQNLGHDTMYWYKQDSKKFLKIMFSYNNKELIINETVPNRFSPKSPDKAHLNLHINSLELGDSAVYFCASSQNSLLGWTEAFFGQGTRLTVV.